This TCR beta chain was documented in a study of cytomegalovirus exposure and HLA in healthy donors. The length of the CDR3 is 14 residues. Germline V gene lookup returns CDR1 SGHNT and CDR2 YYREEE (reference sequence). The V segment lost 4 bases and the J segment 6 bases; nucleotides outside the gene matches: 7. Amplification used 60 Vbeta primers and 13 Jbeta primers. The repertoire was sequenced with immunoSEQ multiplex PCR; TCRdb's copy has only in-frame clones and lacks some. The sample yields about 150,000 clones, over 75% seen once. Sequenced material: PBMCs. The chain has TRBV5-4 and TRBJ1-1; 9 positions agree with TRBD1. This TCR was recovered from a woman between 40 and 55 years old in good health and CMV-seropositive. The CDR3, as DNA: TGTGCCAGCAGCGGGACAGGGAATCTTGCTGAAGCTTTCTTT. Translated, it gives CASSGTGNLAEAFF. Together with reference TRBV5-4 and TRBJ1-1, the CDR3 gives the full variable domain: ETGVTQSPTHLIKTRGQQVTLRCSSQSGHNTVSWYQQALGQGPQFIFQYYREEENGRGNFPPRFSGLQFPNYSSELNVNALELDDSALYLCASSGTGNLAEAFFGQGTRLTVV.